This TCR beta chain was documented in a study of human T cells and chemical hapten exposure. The study's findings and limits: There was no change with DPC sensitization in TCRs above 1 in 1000 frequency.

In its sample, this clonotype was seen a few times. The antigen remains undetermined. Germline assignment: CDR1 SEHNR and CDR2 FQNEAQ (reference sequence). The CDR3 spans 14 residues. The ends were cut back, 3 bases at V and 6 bases at J, with 14 bases in the middle. TCRdb recomputed calls from the 5' RACE reads with MiXCR, one row per CDR3 protein. The sample lists over 70,000 distinct CDR3 sequences; 15% were seen once. Unfractionated whole blood yielded total RNA. The receptor's source is a female donor in good health. The J gene is TRBJ1-1, the V gene TRBV7-9; D possibly corresponds to TRBD1 (5 bases). CDR3 nucleotide sequence: TGTGCCAGCAGCTTCGCCGACAGTTTGGCTGAAGCTTTCTTT. Its translation is CASSFADSLAEAFF. The variable domain in full, with the rest retrieved from reference TRBV7-9 and TRBJ1-1, is DTGVSQNPRHKITKRGQNVTFRCDPISEHNRLYWYRQTLGQGPEFLTYFQNEAQLEKSRLLSDRFSAERPKGSFSTLEIQRTEQGDSAMYLCASSFADSLAEAFFGQGTRLTVV.